In this sample, the clone carrying this T cell receptor (beta chain) turned up once. The antigen is undetermined. This entry is derived from a study of OX40 agonist ivuxolimab in advanced cancers. This CDR3 is built from 12 residues. Germline V gene lookup returns CDR1 GTSNPN and CDR2 SVGIG (reference sequence). V shed 0 bases and J shed 7 bases, with 7 bases lying between them. The assay was immunoSEQ multiplex PCR, and TCRdb's table has in-frame clones only and misses some. There are 70,000 to 85,000 clones in the sample; over 85% occur only once, and approximately 11% lies in the top ten. Broader study findings: Specificity for antigen went undetermined in the expanded peripheral T cells. Clonal expansion was among the lowest in partial responders at 0.1-3.0 mg/kg, especially CD8+.

The genes are TRBV30 and TRBJ2-1, with D uncertain. This material consisted of CD4+ or CD8+ T cells sorted from blood, taken in a trial of the OX40 agonist ivuxolimab. The sequence came from an adult with an advanced solid tumor such as melanoma, head and neck, liver or kidney cancer. In DNA form, the CDR3 reads TGTGCCTGGAGTGTCGGAGATAATGAGCAGTTCTTC. It translates to CAWSVGDNEQFF. Full variable domain (missing parts from reference TRBV30 and TRBJ2-1): SQTIHQWPATLVQPVGSPLSLECTVEGTSNPNLYWYRQAAGRGLQLLFYSVGIGQISSEVPQNLSASRPQDRQFILSSKKLLLSDSGFYLCAWSVGDNEQFFGPGTRLTVL.